The rows below give T cell receptor beta chains drawn from one sample of a study of blood T cell repertoires in COVID-19. Profiled with immunoSEQ multiplex PCR; TCRdb holds only in-frame clones, not every one. The data hold over 200,000 clones, with 80% to 90% observed a single time. The material sequenced was peripheral blood. All receptors derive from a woman older than 75 with active or convalescent COVID-19. The CDR3 runs from the conserved cysteine through the conserved F or W. A D gene is named only where the DNA matches it firmly. The size of a clone is reported for some rows only, either as once, few or many, or as a class for expanded clones.

V gene: TRBV18
clone size: .
D gene: TRBD2
J gene: TRBJ2-1
CDR3 DNA: TGTGCCAGCTCACCCCAGGGACTAGCGGGAGAGTTCTTC
CDR3 protein: CASSPQGLAGEFF

V gene: TRBV6-5
clone size: .
D gene: .
J gene: TRBJ2-6
CDR3 DNA: TGTGCCAGCAGTTACTCAGGGGCTGGGGCCAACGTCCTGACTTTC
CDR3 protein: CASSYSGAGANVLTF

V gene: TRBV4-1
clone size: .
D gene: .
J gene: TRBJ1-5
CDR3 DNA: TGCGCCAGCAGCCAGGAGAGAGGGGGAAGCAATCAGCCCCAGCATTTT
CDR3 protein: CASSQERGGSNQPQHF

V gene: TRBV9
clone size: .
D gene: .
J gene: TRBJ2-7
CDR3 DNA: TGTGCCAGCAGCCCTTCCTTGACCGGGAGTGTATACGAGCAGTACTTC
CDR3 protein: CASSPSLTGSVYEQYF

V gene: TRBV6-2/TRBV6-3
clone size: .
D gene: TRBD2
J gene: TRBJ2-7
CDR3 DNA: TGTGCCAGCAGTTACAGGTCTAGCGGGTCCTACGAGCAGTACTTC
CDR3 protein: CASSYRSSGSYEQYF

V gene: TRBV20-1
clone size: .
D gene: .
J gene: TRBJ2-7
CDR3 DNA: TGCAGTGCTAGTTCAGGGCCCTACGAGCAGTACTTC
CDR3 protein: CSASSGPYEQYF

V gene: TRBV10-3
clone size: .
D gene: TRBD1
J gene: TRBJ1-2
CDR3 DNA: TGTGCCATCAGTACAAGGACAGGGTCTGGCTACACCTTC
CDR3 protein: CAISTRTGSGYTF

V gene: TRBV5-1
clone size: .
D gene: .
J gene: TRBJ2-1
CDR3 DNA: TGCGCCAGCAGCTTACTAGCAGACTCCTACAATGAGCAGTTCTTC
CDR3 protein: CASSLLADSYNEQFF

V gene: TRBV2
clone size: .
D gene: TRBD1
J gene: TRBJ1-5
CDR3 DNA: TGTGCCAGCAGTGACCAGGGGGGCGGCAATCAGCCCCAGCATTTT
CDR3 protein: CASSDQGGGNQPQHF

V gene: TRBV7-9
clone size: once
D gene: .
J gene: TRBJ2-3
CDR3 DNA: TGTGCCAGCAGCTGGGCCACTGATACGCAGTATTTT
CDR3 protein: CASSWATDTQYF

V gene: TRBV3-1/TRBV3-2
clone size: .
D gene: TRBD2
J gene: TRBJ2-1
CDR3 DNA: TGTGCCAGCAGCCCTGGAGGCGGGGGTTGGAATGAGCAGTTCTTC
CDR3 protein: CASSPGGGGWNEQFF

V gene: TRBV18
clone size: few
D gene: .
J gene: TRBJ2-2
CDR3 DNA: TGTGCCAGCTCACCACCGTGGGCAGGAACGAACACCGGGGAGCTGTTTTTT
CDR3 protein: CASSPPWAGTNTGELFF

V gene: TRBV10-3
clone size: .
D gene: TRBD1
J gene: TRBJ1-6
CDR3 DNA: TGTGCCATCAGTGAGCAGGGGGCCTCCTATAATTCACCCCTCCACTTT
CDR3 protein: CAISEQGASYNSPLHF

V gene: TRBV20-1
clone size: .
D gene: .
J gene: TRBJ2-7
CDR3 DNA: TGCAGTGCTAGTAGGGGGACGGCGACCTACGAGCAGTACTTC
CDR3 protein: CSASRGTATYEQYF

V gene: TRBV4-2
clone size: .
D gene: TRBD1
J gene: TRBJ1-2
CDR3 DNA: TGTGCCAGCAGCCAAGCTCCGGGACAGGCCGGTTCTAACTATGGCTACACCTTC
CDR3 protein: CASSQAPGQAGSNYGYTF

V gene: TRBV7-7
clone size: .
D gene: TRBD1
J gene: TRBJ2-7
CDR3 DNA: TGTGCTAGCAGTCGACGTTTGACAGGGGTTAGCGAGCAGTACTTC
CDR3 protein: CASSRRLTGVSEQYF

V gene: TRBV27
clone size: .
D gene: .
J gene: TRBJ1-4
CDR3 DNA: TGTGCCAGCGGGGGGGGCGAAAAACTGTTTTTT
CDR3 protein: CASGGGEKLFF

V gene: TRBV10-3
clone size: .
D gene: TRBD1
J gene: TRBJ2-2
CDR3 DNA: TGTGCCATCAGTCCACTCCGGGACAGGGGATTAGGGGAGCTGTTTTTT
CDR3 protein: CAISPLRDRGLGELFF

V gene: TRBV5-4
clone size: once
D gene: .
J gene: TRBJ2-3
CDR3 DNA: TGTGCCAGCAGCTTGGATGGGGCGGCCACAGATACGCAGTATTTT
CDR3 protein: CASSLDGAATDTQYF

V gene: TRBV7-3
clone size: .
D gene: TRBD1
J gene: TRBJ2-1
CDR3 DNA: TGTGCCAGCAGCACCGGGACAGCCTACAATGAGCAGTTCTTC
CDR3 protein: CASSTGTAYNEQFF

V gene: TRBV5-6
clone size: .
D gene: TRBD1
J gene: TRBJ1-5
CDR3 DNA: TGTGCCAGCAGCCAAGACAGGGATCAGCCCCAGCATTTT
CDR3 protein: CASSQDRDQPQHF

V gene: TRBV9
clone size: once
D gene: TRBD1
J gene: TRBJ2-5
CDR3 DNA: TGTGCCAGCAGCGTAGCGACAGGGCCCCGGATGACCCAGTACTTC
CDR3 protein: CASSVATGPRMTQYF

V gene: TRBV5-4
clone size: .
D gene: TRBD1
J gene: TRBJ2-7
CDR3 DNA: TGTGCCAGCAGCGACGGGACAGGGGGCCGCTACGAGCAGTACTTC
CDR3 protein: CASSDGTGGRYEQYF

V gene: TRBV3-1/TRBV3-2
clone size: .
D gene: .
J gene: TRBJ2-6
CDR3 DNA: TGTGCCAGCAGCCAGAGGTCAATAGGGGCCAACGTCCTGACTTTC
CDR3 protein: CASSQRSIGANVLTF

V gene: TRBV6-4
clone size: .
D gene: .
J gene: TRBJ2-3
CDR3 DNA: TGTGCCAGCAGTGACTCAAAGGGCAGGGTGACTACGCAGTATTTT
CDR3 protein: CASSDSKGRVTTQYF

V gene: TRBV4-1
clone size: .
D gene: TRBD1
J gene: TRBJ1-1
CDR3 DNA: TGCGCCAGCAGCCATGCCGACAGGGGGCTCGACACTGAAGCTTTCTTT
CDR3 protein: CASSHADRGLDTEAFF

V gene: TRBV7-2
clone size: .
D gene: TRBD1
J gene: TRBJ1-6
CDR3 DNA: TGTGCCAGCAGCTCCGGGGGACAGTACAATTCACCCCTCCACTTT
CDR3 protein: CASSSGGQYNSPLHF

V gene: TRBV9
clone size: few
D gene: .
J gene: TRBJ2-1
CDR3 DNA: TGTGCCAGCAGTGTTTTCGGGAGCACCTACAATGAGCAGTTCTTC
CDR3 protein: CASSVFGSTYNEQFF

V gene: TRBV5-1
clone size: few
D gene: TRBD1
J gene: TRBJ2-7
CDR3 DNA: TGCGCCAGCAGCTATGACGGACAGGGTTGGGAGCAGTACTTC
CDR3 protein: CASSYDGQGWEQYF

V gene: TRBV30
clone size: .
D gene: TRBD1
J gene: TRBJ1-2
CDR3 DNA: TGTGCCTGGAAAGGACAGGGGGCCTATGGCTACACCTTC
CDR3 protein: CAWKGQGAYGYTF

V gene: TRBV28
clone size: .
D gene: TRBD1
J gene: TRBJ1-6
CDR3 DNA: TGTGCCAGCAGTTCGACAGGGATTGGGTCACCCCTCCACTTT
CDR3 protein: CASSSTGIGSPLHF

V gene: TRBV11-3
clone size: .
D gene: TRBD1
J gene: TRBJ2-7
CDR3 DNA: TGTGCCAGCAGCCGGACAGGGACCTACGAGCAGTACTTC
CDR3 protein: CASSRTGTYEQYF

V gene: TRBV7-9
clone size: .
D gene: TRBD2
J gene: TRBJ2-1
CDR3 DNA: TGTGCCAGCAGCTTAGTAACTAGCGGGATGAGTTACAATGAGCAGTTCTTC
CDR3 protein: CASSLVTSGMSYNEQFF

V gene: TRBV18
clone size: .
D gene: TRBD1
J gene: TRBJ1-1
CDR3 DNA: TGTGCCAGCTCACCACCGTCAGGGGGCGATCGCACTGAAGCTTTCTTT
CDR3 protein: CASSPPSGGDRTEAFF

V gene: TRBV11-3
clone size: .
D gene: TRBD2
J gene: TRBJ2-3
CDR3 DNA: TGTGCCAGCAGCTTAGGCGGGACTAGCGGGAGGCCGTATTTT
CDR3 protein: CASSLGGTSGRPYF

V gene: TRBV5-5
clone size: once
D gene: .
J gene: TRBJ1-4
CDR3 DNA: TGTGCCAGCAGCTTTAAGGCGAGGGAAAAACTGTTTTTT
CDR3 protein: CASSFKAREKLFF

V gene: TRBV19
clone size: .
D gene: .
J gene: TRBJ2-5
CDR3 DNA: TGTGCCAGTAGTACCCGGGACCAAGAGACCCAGTACTTC
CDR3 protein: CASSTRDQETQYF

V gene: TRBV7-2
clone size: .
D gene: .
J gene: TRBJ2-7
CDR3 DNA: TGTGCCAGCAGCTTAGCGGCGGGGTACGAGCAGTACTTC
CDR3 protein: CASSLAAGYEQYF

V gene: TRBV7-2
clone size: once
D gene: TRBD1
J gene: TRBJ1-5
CDR3 DNA: TGTGCCAGCAGAGGACAGGGGGGGCTCAATCAGCCCCAGCATTTT
CDR3 protein: CASRGQGGLNQPQHF

V gene: TRBV11-2
clone size: .
D gene: TRBD2
J gene: TRBJ2-5
CDR3 DNA: TGTGCCAGCAGGAGGCGGGGGGTCGGAGACCAAGAGACCCAGTACTTC
CDR3 protein: CASRRRGVGDQETQYF

V gene: TRBV30
clone size: .
D gene: .
J gene: TRBJ2-2
CDR3 DNA: TGTGCCTGGAGTCACGGACAGAACACCGGGGAGCTGTTTTTT
CDR3 protein: CAWSHGQNTGELFF

V gene: TRBV5-1
clone size: few
D gene: TRBD1
J gene: TRBJ1-6
CDR3 DNA: TGCGCCAGCAGCATCGGACAGGGGGGGAATTCACCCCTCCACTTT
CDR3 protein: CASSIGQGGNSPLHF

V gene: TRBV5-1
clone size: .
D gene: TRBD1
J gene: TRBJ2-7
CDR3 DNA: TGCGCCAGCAGCTTGTTGACAGGGGGCAGCTACGAGCAGTACTTC
CDR3 protein: CASSLLTGGSYEQYF

V gene: TRBV11-3
clone size: .
D gene: TRBD1
J gene: TRBJ1-1
CDR3 DNA: TGTGCCAGCAGCTCGAGAGGACAGGGAGGCACTGAAGCTTTCTTT
CDR3 protein: CASSSRGQGGTEAFF

V gene: TRBV28
clone size: once
D gene: .
J gene: TRBJ1-1
CDR3 DNA: TGTGCCAGCAGGGGGGCCACTGAAGCTTTCTTT
CDR3 protein: CASRGATEAFF

V gene: TRBV24-1
clone size: .
D gene: TRBD2
J gene: TRBJ2-1
CDR3 DNA: TGTGCCACCAGTGAGCGGGGGGGCGTCGGCAATGAGCAGTTCTTC
CDR3 protein: CATSERGGVGNEQFF

V gene: TRBV9
clone size: .
D gene: TRBD1
J gene: TRBJ1-2
CDR3 DNA: TGTGCCAGCAGCGCCGCCGGGACAGGGTTTGGCTACACCTTC
CDR3 protein: CASSAAGTGFGYTF

V gene: TRBV28
clone size: .
D gene: .
J gene: TRBJ1-2
CDR3 DNA: TGTGCCACCGCGACAAGTTCTTACTATGGCTACACCTTC
CDR3 protein: CATATSSYYGYTF

V gene: TRBV4-2
clone size: .
D gene: .
J gene: TRBJ1-2
CDR3 DNA: TGTGCCAGCAGCCAAGTGGGACAAATCTCCGGCTACACCTTC
CDR3 protein: CASSQVGQISGYTF

V gene: TRBV9
clone size: .
D gene: TRBD2
J gene: TRBJ2-3
CDR3 DNA: TGTGCCAGCAGCGTAGGTTCCCCTAGCGGGGGATCAGATACGCAGTATTTT
CDR3 protein: CASSVGSPSGGSDTQYF

V gene: TRBV7-2
clone size: .
D gene: TRBD1
J gene: TRBJ1-3
CDR3 DNA: TGTGCCAGCAGCTTTGGACAGGGGGTCGGAAACACCATATATTTT
CDR3 protein: CASSFGQGVGNTIYF

V gene: TRBV10-3
clone size: .
D gene: .
J gene: TRBJ1-1
CDR3 DNA: TGTGCCATCACGTGGGGGCCTGGGAGTGAAGCTTTCTTT
CDR3 protein: CAITWGPGSEAFF